This entry describes one TCR beta chain. It has no known antigen specificity. The sample holds no much larger clone one base away, and base qualities are not on file. Other DNA sequences within the sample encode an identical CDR3. The data derive from a study of tumour-infiltrating T cells in Burkitt lymphoma (dated by TCRdb to 2020 to 2021). Notes on the research overall: Clinical outcome was correlated with TCR repertoire data, and overall and progression-free survival were found to be predicted by productive clonality independently of established prognosticators, including age at diagnosis.

The library was built by means of the immunoSEQ multiplex PCR assay. The table comes from immuneACCESS by way of TCRdb, which keeps in-frame sequences with V and J called. Part of the clones is missing from these tables; in studies checked, under half for an unresolved V gene and the rest for unknown reasons. In all, the sample holds around 6,300 clones, and roughly a tenth of those were seen once. Of the sample, less than 3% is held by the ten largest clones. Trimming leaves V shorter by 7 bases and J shorter by 5 bases, with the junction holding 9 bases beyond the gene matches. The CDR3 spans 15 residues, from the cysteine through the phenylalanine. The CDR3 DNA has 45 bases and is translated from base 1. According to the germline V gene (reference sequence), CDR1 reads LNHDA and CDR2 reads SQIVND.

This TCR came from a human donor with diffuse large B-cell lymphoma. Specimen: tumor tissue. The rearrangement combines TRBV19 with TRBJ2-1; the central 9 bases match TRBD1. The nucleotide sequence is given as TGTGCCAGTACCACCTTACAGGGGGCACACAATGAGCAGTTCTTC. This encodes CASTTLQGAHNEQFF.